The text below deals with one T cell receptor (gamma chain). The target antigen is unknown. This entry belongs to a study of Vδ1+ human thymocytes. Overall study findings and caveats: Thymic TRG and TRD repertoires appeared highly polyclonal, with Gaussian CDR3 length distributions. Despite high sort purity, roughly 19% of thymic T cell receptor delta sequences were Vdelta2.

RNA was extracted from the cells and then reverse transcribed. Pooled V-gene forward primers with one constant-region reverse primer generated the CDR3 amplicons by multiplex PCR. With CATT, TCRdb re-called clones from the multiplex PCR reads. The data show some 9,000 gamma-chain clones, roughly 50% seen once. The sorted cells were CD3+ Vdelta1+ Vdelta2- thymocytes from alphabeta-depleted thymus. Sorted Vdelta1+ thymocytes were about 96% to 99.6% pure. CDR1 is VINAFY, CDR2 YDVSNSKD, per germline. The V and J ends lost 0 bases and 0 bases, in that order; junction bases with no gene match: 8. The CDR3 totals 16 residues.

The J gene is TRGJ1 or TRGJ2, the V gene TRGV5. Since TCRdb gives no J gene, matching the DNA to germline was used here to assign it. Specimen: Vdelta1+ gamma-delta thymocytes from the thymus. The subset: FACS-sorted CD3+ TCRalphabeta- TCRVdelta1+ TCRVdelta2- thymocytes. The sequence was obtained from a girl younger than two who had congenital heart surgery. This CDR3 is CATWDRHPENYYKKLF. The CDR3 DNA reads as TGTGCCACCTGGGACAGGCATCCGGAGAATTATTATAAGAAACTCTTT.